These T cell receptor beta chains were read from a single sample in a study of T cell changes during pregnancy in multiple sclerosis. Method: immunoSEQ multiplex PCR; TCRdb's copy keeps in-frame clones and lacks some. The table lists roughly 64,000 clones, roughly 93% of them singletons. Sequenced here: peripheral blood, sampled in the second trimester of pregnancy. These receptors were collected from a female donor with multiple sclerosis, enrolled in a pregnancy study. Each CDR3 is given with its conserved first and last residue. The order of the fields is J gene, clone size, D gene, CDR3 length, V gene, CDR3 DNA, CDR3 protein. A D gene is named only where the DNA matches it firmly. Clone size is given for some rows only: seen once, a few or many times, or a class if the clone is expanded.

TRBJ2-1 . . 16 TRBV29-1 TGCAGCGTAAGTGGGGGGATACGGGGGATCTACAATGAGCAGTTCTTC CSVSGGIRGIYNEQFF
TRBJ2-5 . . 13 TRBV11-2 TGTGCCAGCAGCTTAAGGGGGGGGGAGACCCAGTACTTC CASSLRGGETQYF
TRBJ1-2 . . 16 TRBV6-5 TGTGCCAGCAGTTACGCAGGGGTGGGACCTAACTATGGCTACACCTTC CASSYAGVGPNYGYTF
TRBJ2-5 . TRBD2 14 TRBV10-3 TGTGCCATCAGTCCTAGCGGGGGCCAAGAGACCCAGTACTTC CAISPSGGQETQYF
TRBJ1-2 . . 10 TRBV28 TGTGCCAGCAGGCGATATGGCTACACCTTC CASRRYGYTF
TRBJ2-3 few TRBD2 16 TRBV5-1 TGCGCCAGCAGCTCGCAACTAGCGGGGGGCCCAGATACGCAGTATTTT CASSSQLAGGPDTQYF
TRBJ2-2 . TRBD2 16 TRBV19 TGTGCCAGTAGTATTACCGCTAGCGGAACCACCGGGGAGCTGTTTTTT CASSITASGTTGELFF
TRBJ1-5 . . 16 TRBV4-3 TGCGCCAGCAGCCAAATACTAGGAACGGGCAATCAGCCCCAGCATTTT CASSQILGTGNQPQHF
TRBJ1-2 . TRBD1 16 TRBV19 TGTGCCAGTAGTATCAGGACAGGGGGCAAGTCGGAGGGCTACACCTTC CASSIRTGGKSEGYTF
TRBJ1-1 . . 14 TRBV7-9 TGTGCCAGCACCACAGATACAGGGTTGACTGAAGCTTTCTTT CASTTDTGLTEAFF
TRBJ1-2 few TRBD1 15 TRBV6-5 TGTGCCAGCAGTCTCCGACAGGGGGCTGAGTATGGCTACACCTTC CASSLRQGAEYGYTF
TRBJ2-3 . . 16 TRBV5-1 TGCGCCAGCAGCCCCGCGGCGGCGGGCCTCACAGATACGCAGTATTTT CASSPAAAGLTDTQYF
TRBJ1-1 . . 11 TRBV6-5 TGTGCCAGCAGGACCGGGACTGAAGCTTTCTTT CASRTGTEAFF
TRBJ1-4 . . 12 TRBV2 TGTGCCACCGCGGGACTGGGTGAAAAACTGTTTTTT CATAGLGEKLFF
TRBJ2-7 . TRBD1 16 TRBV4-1 TGCGCCAGCAGCCCGGGACAGGTGGCGATCAGCTACGAGCAGTACTTC CASSPGQVAISYEQYF
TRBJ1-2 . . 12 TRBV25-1 TGTGCCAGCAGTATGACAGCCTATGGCTACACCTTC CASSMTAYGYTF
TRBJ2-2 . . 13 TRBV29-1 TGCAGCGTTGGAAGGGGCCACACCGGGGAGCTGTTTTTT CSVGRGHTGELFF
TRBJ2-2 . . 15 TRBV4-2 TGTGCCAGCAGCCAAGATCCTGGAGGAGGCGGGGAGCTGTTTTTT CASSQDPGGGGELFF
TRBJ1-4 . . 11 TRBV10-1 TGCGCCAGCAGTGGAGGTGAAAAACTGTTTTTT CASSGGEKLFF